This TCR beta chain was identified in a study of T cells in Graves' hyperthyroidism and ophthalmopathy. This clonotype was observed at least ten times. Its antigen is as yet unknown. Hyperthyroidism, newly diagnosed and lasting under 2 months, affected patients aged 18 to 65. The J segment lost 7 bases and the V segment lost 6 bases, leaving 9 bases of the junction unmatched. The CDR3 length is 14 residues. The germline CDR1 and CDR2 sequences are DFQATT and SNEGSKA (reference sequence). Researchers took RNA transcripts and amplified the TCR beta CDR3 regions from them. Using the HTBI primer set, a first-round RT-PCR was run on the TCR CDR3. MiXCR, run by TCRdb on the multiplex PCR reads, gives a single entry per CDR3 protein. The sample records about 500,000 distinct CDR3 sequences, approximately 15% being singletons. Findings and limits, study-wide: Ophthalmopathy, as predicted by the model, came a median about six months after the prediction. Most thyroid clonotypes expanded above 0.001 were also detected in blood.

The J gene is TRBJ1-2, the V gene TRBV20-1; 12 bases are a match to TRBD1. Sequenced: blood. This receptor was taken from a young woman with Graves' hyperthyroidism. CDR3 coding DNA: TGCAGTGCCACACCGGGACAGGGGGCTGGTGGCTACACCTTC. It translates to CSATPGQGAGGYTF.